This T cell receptor beta chain was observed in a study of T cells in Graves' hyperthyroidism and ophthalmopathy. This clonotype showed up just a few times. Its specificity is not known. The V and J ends lost 5 bases and 6 bases respectively, with 17 bases between them. The CDR3 extends over 14 amino acids. Germline assignment: CDR1 MNHEY and CDR2 SMNVEV (reference sequence). Study-wide points: Stable hyperthyroidism was told apart from ophthalmopathy by a model built on 13 V-J features. Most thyroid clonotypes expanded above 0.001 appeared in blood too.

Researchers amplified the TCR beta CDR3 regions from RNA transcripts. HTBI primers were employed in a first-round RT-PCR of the TCR CDR3. TCRdb independently ran MiXCR on the multiplex PCR reads; one entry per CDR3 protein. The sample includes 550,000 to 600,000 distinct CDR3 sequences, approximately 44% seen only once; the top ten take 15% to 20%. The chain links TRBV27 to TRBJ2-7; D unclear. The TCR was taken from an adult woman with Graves' disease, either hyperthyroidism or ophthalmopathy (not recorded which). The specimen sequenced was peripheral blood or thyroid tissue (not recorded which). For the CDR3, the DNA is TGTGCCAGCAGTGCGAATTGGGTGGGCTTCGAGCAGTACTTC. Its translation: CASSANWVGFEQYF.